These T cell receptor beta chains were read from a single sample in a study of blood T cell repertoires in COVID-19. Using immunoSEQ multiplex PCR, the repertoire was profiled, and TCRdb retains in-frame clones only, with some absent. This table holds a few hundred thousand clones, around 86% found once. The sequencing sample was made of peripheral blood. Receptors were obtained from a man older than 75 with acute or convalescent COVID-19. The CDR3 runs from the conserved cysteine through the conserved F or W. D genes are given only for firm matches. Not every row has a clone size; where given, it reads once, few, many or a size class.

D,J,V,size,DNA,CDR3
TRBD1,TRBJ2-1,TRBV29-1,.,TGCAGCGAAAGGACAGGGGAGAAGCAGTTCTTC,CSERTGEKQFF
TRBD1,TRBJ1-4,TRBV4-3,.,TGCGCCAGCAGCCAAGGATTAGACAGGGTTTGGGAAAAACTGTTTTTT,CASSQGLDRVWEKLFF
TRBD1,TRBJ2-1,TRBV6-4,.,TGTGCCAGCAGTGACCCGGGACAGGGTGGGAATGAGCAGTTCTTC,CASSDPGQGGNEQFF
.,TRBJ2-3,TRBV14,.,TGTGCCAGCAGCCGAAGCGCCCCGCGAAGTAGCACAGATACGCAGTATTTT,CASSRSAPRSSTDTQYF
TRBD1,TRBJ1-2,TRBV9,.,TGTGCCAGCAGCCCAGGGGGCTCTCTTAACTATGGCTACACCTTC,CASSPGGSLNYGYTF
.,TRBJ1-5,TRBV10-2,.,TGCGCCAGCAGTGAGGGGGGCAGGGTGGGCAATCAGCCCCAGCATTTT,CASSEGGRVGNQPQHF
.,TRBJ1-1,TRBV19,once,TGTGCCAGTAGTATGAGATTAGGAGGGACTGAAGCTTTCTTT,CASSMRLGGTEAFF
.,TRBJ2-7,TRBV6-5,.,TGTGCCAGCATCCACCCCCACACCTCCTACGAGCAGTACTTC,CASIHPHTSYEQYF
.,TRBJ1-2,TRBV7-2,once,TGTGCCAGCAGCTTAGCGACCGGAGTTAACTATGGCTACACCTTC,CASSLATGVNYGYTF
.,TRBJ1-6,TRBV9,.,TGTGCCAGCAGCGTTATGGAGTCACCCCTCCACTTT,CASSVMESPLHF
.,TRBJ1-1,TRBV6-5,.,TGTGCCAGCAGTTACCTCGATCTTGACTTCACTGAAGCTTTCTTT,CASSYLDLDFTEAFF
TRBD1,TRBJ1-3,TRBV29-1,.,TGCAGCGTTGAAGATCGGGAGGGGACAGGGTCTGGAAACACCATATATTTT,CSVEDREGTGSGNTIYF
.,TRBJ1-5,TRBV4-2,.,TGTGCCAGCAGCCAAGATGAGGGGGGGCGACAGCCCCAGCATTTT,CASSQDEGGRQPQHF
TRBD1,TRBJ2-7,TRBV27,.,TGTGCCAGCAGCGGACAGGGCTACGACGAGCAGTACTTC,CASSGQGYDEQYF
.,TRBJ1-2,TRBV6-5,.,TGTGCCAGCACCCTTGGGGGGGCGGGCTACACCTTC,CASTLGGAGYTF
TRBD1,TRBJ2-7,TRBV5-5,.,TGTGCCAGCAGCATTCTCCCGGGACAGGGTTCTTACGAGCAGTACTTC,CASSILPGQGSYEQYF
TRBD1,TRBJ2-7,TRBV5-5,.,TGTGCCAGCAGCGGGTCACCGGGACAGTTCTACGAGCAGTACTTC,CASSGSPGQFYEQYF
TRBD1,TRBJ1-3,TRBV7-2,.,TGTGCCAGCAGCCAGACAGGGGTTCCCATATATTTT,CASSQTGVPIYF
TRBD1,TRBJ2-1,TRBV6-6,.,TGTGCCAGTCGCCCCCCACGGGACAGGGACTACAATGAGCAGTTCTTC,CASRPPRDRDYNEQFF
.,TRBJ1-2,TRBV24-1,few,TGTGCCACCAGTGATTCCATCTATGGCTACACCTTC,CATSDSIYGYTF
TRBD2,TRBJ2-7,TRBV7-3,.,TGTGCCAGCAGCCCCACCGGGACTAGCGGGAGGCGTGGAGAGCAGTACTTC,CASSPTGTSGRRGEQYF
.,TRBJ2-1,TRBV7-2,.,TGTGCCAGCAGCTTAGGGCCCGGACAATACAATGAGCAGTTCTTC,CASSLGPGQYNEQFF
.,TRBJ2-6,TRBV18,.,TGTGCCAGCTCACCGCAAACAGGAAGACTCTCTGGGGCCAACGTCCTGACTTTC,CASSPQTGRLSGANVLTF
TRBD1,TRBJ1-5,TRBV6-6,.,TGTGCCAGCATCAGGACAGGGGAAGGCAGCAATCAGCCCCAGCATTTT,CASIRTGEGSNQPQHF
.,TRBJ2-1,TRBV15,.,TGTGCCACCAGCAGACGGACAGACAATGAGCAGTTCTTC,CATSRRTDNEQFF
.,TRBJ1-1,TRBV28,.,TGTGCCAGCTCGGTATCATACACTGAAGCTTTCTTT,CASSVSYTEAFF
.,TRBJ1-1,TRBV11-2,.,TGTGCCAGCAGCGTGACAGCGAACACTGAAGCTTTCTTT,CASSVTANTEAFF
.,TRBJ1-6,TRBV6-5,few,TGTGCCGCGCGGAGTGGGAGCTCCTATAATTCACCCCTCCACTTT,CAARSGSSYNSPLHF
.,TRBJ1-1,TRBV14,.,TGTGCCAGCAGCCAAGTGACAGGAGCGAACACTGAAGCTTTCTTT,CASSQVTGANTEAFF
.,TRBJ1-1,TRBV3-1/TRBV3-2,.,TGTGCCAGCAGCCAACCACAGGGTGAGGCTGAAGCTTTCTTT,CASSQPQGEAEAFF
TRBD1,TRBJ1-2,TRBV28,.,TGTGCCAGCAGTTTTCGACAGGGAAGTAACTATGGCTACACCTTC,CASSFRQGSNYGYTF
.,TRBJ2-2,TRBV9,once,TGTGCCAGCAGCGGGACAGTAAACACCGGGGAGCTGTTTTTT,CASSGTVNTGELFF
.,TRBJ2-5,TRBV28,.,TGTGCCAGCAGTGGCGGGGGCAGGGAGACCCAGTACTTC,CASSGGGRETQYF
TRBD1,TRBJ1-1,TRBV7-9,.,TGTGCCAGCAGCTTAGGAGTCTCCGGGACAGGGGACACTGAAGCTTTCTTT,CASSLGVSGTGDTEAFF
.,TRBJ2-1,TRBV3-1/TRBV3-2,.,TGTGCCAGCAGCCAAGAAGGCGTCATACGGGGTGAGCAGTTCTTC,CASSQEGVIRGEQFF
TRBD2,TRBJ2-5,TRBV2,.,TGTGCCAGCAGCGCGACTAGCCGGGAGACCCAGTACTTC,CASSATSRETQYF
.,TRBJ1-1,TRBV11-2,.,TGTGCCAGCAGCCAGGGATGGGGTTACACTGAAGCTTTCTTT,CASSQGWGYTEAFF
.,TRBJ1-2,TRBV19,once,TGTGCCAGTAGTATGCCAGGGGAGAATGGCTACACCTTC,CASSMPGENGYTF
TRBD1,TRBJ1-3,TRBV3-1/TRBV3-2,.,TGTGCCAGCAGCCAAGCCCAACAGGGGGTCGGTGGAAACACCATATATTTT,CASSQAQQGVGGNTIYF
.,TRBJ2-1,TRBV7-2,.,TGTGCCAGCAGCTCGCCGCGCGGGATTAATGAGCAGTTCTTC,CASSSPRGINEQFF
TRBD2,TRBJ2-1,TRBV6-1,.,TGTGCCAGCAGTGAAGGGAGCGGGGGGGCCAATGAGCAGTTCTTC,CASSEGSGGANEQFF
.,TRBJ2-5,TRBV3-1/TRBV3-2,.,TGTGCCAGCAGCCAAGGGAGGGTAATGGGCGGCGGGACCCAGTACTTC,CASSQGRVMGGGTQYF
.,TRBJ1-1,TRBV6-5,.,TGTGCCAGCAGTTACCGCCCGACAGGAGAAGCTTTCTTT,CASSYRPTGEAFF
.,TRBJ1-2,TRBV28,.,TGTGCCAGCAGTTCTGACGGGGGAGCGGACTATGGCTACACCTTC,CASSSDGGADYGYTF
TRBD1,TRBJ2-1,TRBV28,.,TGTGCCAGCAGTTCCGGACAGGGGGCTACCAATGAGCAGTTCTTC,CASSSGQGATNEQFF
TRBD1,TRBJ2-2,TRBV5-1,.,TGCGCCAGCAGCGGGGGACAGGTGAACACCGGGGAGCTGTTTTTT,CASSGGQVNTGELFF
TRBD1,TRBJ1-2,TRBV2,.,TGTGCCAGCAGTACCGGGACAGGGGCAAACTATGGCTACACCTTC,CASSTGTGANYGYTF
.,TRBJ1-3,TRBV7-3,few,TGTGCCAGCAGCCTCGGACAGCGAGGAAACACCATATATTTT,CASSLGQRGNTIYF